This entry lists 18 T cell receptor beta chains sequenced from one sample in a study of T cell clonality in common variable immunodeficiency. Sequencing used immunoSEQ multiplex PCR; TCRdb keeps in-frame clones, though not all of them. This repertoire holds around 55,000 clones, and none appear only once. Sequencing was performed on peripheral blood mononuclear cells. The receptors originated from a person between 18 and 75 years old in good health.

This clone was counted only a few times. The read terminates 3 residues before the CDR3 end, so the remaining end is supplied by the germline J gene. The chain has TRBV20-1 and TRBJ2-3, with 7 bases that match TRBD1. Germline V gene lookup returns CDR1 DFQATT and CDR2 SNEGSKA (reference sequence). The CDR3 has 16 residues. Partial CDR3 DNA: TGCAGTGCCACCCCCCCGGGGACAGATAGCAATCAGCCG. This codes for CSATPPGTDSNQP. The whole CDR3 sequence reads CSATPPGTDSNQPQYF.

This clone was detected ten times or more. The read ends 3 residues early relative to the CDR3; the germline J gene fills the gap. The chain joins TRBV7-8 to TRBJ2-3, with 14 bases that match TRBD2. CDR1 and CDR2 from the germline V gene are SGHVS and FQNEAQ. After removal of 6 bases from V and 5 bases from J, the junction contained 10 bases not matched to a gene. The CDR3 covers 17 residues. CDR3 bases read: TGTGCCAGCAGGCGACTAGCGGGAGGGCCGAGGATAGATACG. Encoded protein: CASRRLAGGPRIDT. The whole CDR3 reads CASRRLAGGPRIDTQYF.

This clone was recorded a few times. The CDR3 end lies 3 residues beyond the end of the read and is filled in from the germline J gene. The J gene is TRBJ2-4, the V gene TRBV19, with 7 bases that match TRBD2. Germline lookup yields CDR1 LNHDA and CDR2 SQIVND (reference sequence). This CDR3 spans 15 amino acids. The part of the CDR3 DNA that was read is TGTGCCAGTAGTCTTATGCCGGGACTACCAGCAGGT. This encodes CASSLMPGLPAG. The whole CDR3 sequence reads CASSLMPGLPAGQYF.

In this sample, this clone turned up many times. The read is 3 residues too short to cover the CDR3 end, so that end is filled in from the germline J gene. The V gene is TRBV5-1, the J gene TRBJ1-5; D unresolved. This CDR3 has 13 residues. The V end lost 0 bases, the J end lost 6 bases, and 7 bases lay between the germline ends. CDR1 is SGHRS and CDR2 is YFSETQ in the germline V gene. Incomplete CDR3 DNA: TGCGCCAGCAGCTTGGATAGTGTTCAGCCC. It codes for CASSLDSVQP. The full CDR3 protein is CASSLDSVQPQHF.

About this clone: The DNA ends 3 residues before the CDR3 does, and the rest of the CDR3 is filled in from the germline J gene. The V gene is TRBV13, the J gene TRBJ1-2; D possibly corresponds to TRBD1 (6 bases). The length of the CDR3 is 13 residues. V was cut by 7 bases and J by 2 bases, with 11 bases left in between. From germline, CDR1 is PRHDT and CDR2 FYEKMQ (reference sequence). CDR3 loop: CASNMDRNYGYTF. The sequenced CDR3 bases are TGTGCCAGCAACATGGACAGAAACTATGGC. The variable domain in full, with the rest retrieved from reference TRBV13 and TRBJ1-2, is AAGVIQSPRHLIKEKRETATLKCYPIPRHDTVYWYQQGPGQDPQFLISFYEKMQSDKGSIPDRFSAQQFSDYHSELNMSSLELGDSALYFCASNMDRNYGYTFGSGTRLTVV.

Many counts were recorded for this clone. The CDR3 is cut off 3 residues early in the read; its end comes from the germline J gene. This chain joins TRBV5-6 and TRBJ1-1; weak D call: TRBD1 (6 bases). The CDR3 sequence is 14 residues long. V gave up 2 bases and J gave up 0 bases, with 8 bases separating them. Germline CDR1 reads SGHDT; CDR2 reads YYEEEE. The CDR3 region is CASSFGTLNTEAFF. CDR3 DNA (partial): TGTGCCAGCAGCTTCGGGACATTGAACACTGAA.

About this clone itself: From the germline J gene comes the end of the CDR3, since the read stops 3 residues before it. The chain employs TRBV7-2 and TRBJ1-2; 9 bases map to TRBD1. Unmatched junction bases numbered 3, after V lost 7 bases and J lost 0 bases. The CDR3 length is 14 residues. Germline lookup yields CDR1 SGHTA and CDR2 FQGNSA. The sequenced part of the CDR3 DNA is TGTGCCAGCACCAGGGACAGGGCTAACTATGGC. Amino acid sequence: CASTRDRANYG. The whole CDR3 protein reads CASTRDRANYGYTF. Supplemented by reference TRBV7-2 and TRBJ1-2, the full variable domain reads GAGVSQSPSNKVTEKGKDVELRCDPISGHTALYWYRQSLGQGLEFLIYFQGNSAPDKSGLPSDRFSAERTGGSVSTLTIQRTQQEDSAVYLCASTRDRANYGYTFGSGTRLTVV.

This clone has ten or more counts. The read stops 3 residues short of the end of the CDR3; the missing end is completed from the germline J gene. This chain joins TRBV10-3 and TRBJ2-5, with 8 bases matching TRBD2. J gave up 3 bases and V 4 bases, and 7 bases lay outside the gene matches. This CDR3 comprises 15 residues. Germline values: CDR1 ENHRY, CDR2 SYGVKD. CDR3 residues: CAISGERRGEETQYF. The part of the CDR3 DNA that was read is TGTGCCATCAGTGGGGAGAGGCGGGGGGAAGAGACC.

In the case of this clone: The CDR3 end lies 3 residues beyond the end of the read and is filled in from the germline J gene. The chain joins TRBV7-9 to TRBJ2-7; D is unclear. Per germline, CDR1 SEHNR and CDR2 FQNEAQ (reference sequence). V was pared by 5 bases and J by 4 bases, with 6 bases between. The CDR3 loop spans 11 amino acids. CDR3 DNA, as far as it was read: TGTGCCAGCAGCCAGAGGTACGAG. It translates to CASSQRYE. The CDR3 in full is CASSQRYEQYF.

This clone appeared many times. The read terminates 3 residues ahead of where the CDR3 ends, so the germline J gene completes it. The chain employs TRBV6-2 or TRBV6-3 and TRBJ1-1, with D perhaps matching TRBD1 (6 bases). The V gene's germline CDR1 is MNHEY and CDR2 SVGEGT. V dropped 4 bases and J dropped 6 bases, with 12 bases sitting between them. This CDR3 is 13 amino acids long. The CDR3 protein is CASSSMGAPEAFF. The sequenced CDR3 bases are TGTGCCAGCAGTTCCATGGGGGCTCCTGAA.

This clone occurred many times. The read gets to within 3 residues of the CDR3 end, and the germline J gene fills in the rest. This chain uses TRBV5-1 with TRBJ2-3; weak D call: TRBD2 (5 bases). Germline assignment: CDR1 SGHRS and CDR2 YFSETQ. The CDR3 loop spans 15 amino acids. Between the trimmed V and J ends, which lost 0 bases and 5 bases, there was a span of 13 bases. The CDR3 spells CASSLGDLARDTQYF. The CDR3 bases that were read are TGCGCCAGCAGCTTGGGGGATCTAGCTCGAGATACG. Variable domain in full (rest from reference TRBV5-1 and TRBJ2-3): KAGVTQTPRYLIKTRGQQVTLSCSPISGHRSVSWYQQTPGQGLQFLFEYFSETQRNKGNFPGRFSGRQFSNSRSEMNVSTLELGDSALYLCASSLGDLARDTQYFGPGTRLTVL.

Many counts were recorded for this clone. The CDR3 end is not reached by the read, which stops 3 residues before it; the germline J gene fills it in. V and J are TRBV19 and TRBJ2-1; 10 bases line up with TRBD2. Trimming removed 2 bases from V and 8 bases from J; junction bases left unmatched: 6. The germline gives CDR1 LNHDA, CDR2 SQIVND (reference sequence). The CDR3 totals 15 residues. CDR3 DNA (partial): TGTGCCAGTAGTATATTAGCGGGAGGAGGCGATGAG. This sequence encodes CASSILAGGGDE. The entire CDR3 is CASSILAGGGDEQFF.

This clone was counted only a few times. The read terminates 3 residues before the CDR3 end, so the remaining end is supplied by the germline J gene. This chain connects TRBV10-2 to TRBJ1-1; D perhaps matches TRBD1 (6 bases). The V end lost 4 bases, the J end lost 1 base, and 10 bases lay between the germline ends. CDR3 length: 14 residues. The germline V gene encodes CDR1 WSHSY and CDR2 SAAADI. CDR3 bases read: TGCGCCAGCAGTGGCAGGACAGAGAACACTGAA. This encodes CASSGRTENTE. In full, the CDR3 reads CASSGRTENTEAFF.

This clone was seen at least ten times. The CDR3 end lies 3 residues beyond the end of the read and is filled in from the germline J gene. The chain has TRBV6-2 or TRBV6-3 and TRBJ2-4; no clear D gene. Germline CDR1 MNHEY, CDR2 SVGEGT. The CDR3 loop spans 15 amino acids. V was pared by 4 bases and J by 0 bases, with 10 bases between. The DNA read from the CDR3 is TGTGCCAGCAGTTCTTTGGCAGTAGCCAAAAACATT. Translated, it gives CASSSLAVAKNI. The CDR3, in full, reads CASSSLAVAKNIQYF.

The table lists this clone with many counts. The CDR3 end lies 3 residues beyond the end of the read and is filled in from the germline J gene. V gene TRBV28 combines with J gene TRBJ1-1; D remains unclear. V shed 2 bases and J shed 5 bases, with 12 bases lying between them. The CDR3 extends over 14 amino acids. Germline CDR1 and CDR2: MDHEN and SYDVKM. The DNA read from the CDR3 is TGTGCCAGCAGTTTAACGGGGTTAAGTACTGAA. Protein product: CASSLTGLSTE. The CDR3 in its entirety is CASSLTGLSTEAFF.

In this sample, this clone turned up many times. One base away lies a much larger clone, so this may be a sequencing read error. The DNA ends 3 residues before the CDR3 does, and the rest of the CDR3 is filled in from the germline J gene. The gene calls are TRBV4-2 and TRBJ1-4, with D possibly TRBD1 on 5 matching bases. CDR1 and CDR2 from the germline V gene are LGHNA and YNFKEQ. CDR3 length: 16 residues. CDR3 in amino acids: CASSQDSGSGANVLFF. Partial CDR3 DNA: TGCGCCAGCAGCCAAGATAGCGGCTCTGGGGCCAACGTA.

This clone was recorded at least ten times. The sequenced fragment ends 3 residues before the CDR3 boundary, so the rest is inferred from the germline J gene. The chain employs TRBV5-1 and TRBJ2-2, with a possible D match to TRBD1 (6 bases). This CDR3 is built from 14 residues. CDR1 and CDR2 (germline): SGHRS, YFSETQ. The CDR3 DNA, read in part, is TGCGCCAGCAGCGATACAGGGTTTAATGAAAAG. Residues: CASSDTGFNEK. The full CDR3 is CASSDTGFNEKLFF.

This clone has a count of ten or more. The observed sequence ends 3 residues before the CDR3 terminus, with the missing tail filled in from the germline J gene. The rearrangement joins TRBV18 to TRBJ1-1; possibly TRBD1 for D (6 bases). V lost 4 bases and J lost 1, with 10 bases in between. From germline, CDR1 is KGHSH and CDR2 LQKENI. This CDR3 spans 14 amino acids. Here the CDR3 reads CASSLGQSNTEAFF. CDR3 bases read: TGTGCCAGCTCACTTGGACAGTCGAACACTGAA.